This T cell receptor (beta chain) is from a study of T cell clones after liver transplantation. Turning to the study itself: Post-transplant blood was tracked for graft-donor-reactive T cell clones identified in a pre-transplant mixed lymphocyte reaction. Graft-donor-reactive sequences were compared with third-party-reactive TCRbeta sequences from pre-transplant mixed lymphocyte reactions. Without induction therapy, subjects received standard immunosuppression until 12-24 months post-transplant.

Assay: immunoSEQ multiplex PCR; the TCRdb copy retains only in-frame clones and omits some. The top ten clones hold around 3% of a sample with approximately 100,000 clones, around 84% of them seen once. The V gene lost 4 bases and the J gene lost 5 bases, with 17 bases spanning the gap. The CDR3 runs to 15 residues. CDR1 is MDHEN and CDR2 is SYDVKM in the germline V gene. The specimen comprised CD4+ T cells from blood, sampled about 50 months after liver transplant. This TCR was recovered from a human patient who received a liver transplant. Some T cells may have originated in the graft donor. This rearrangement joins TRBV28 to TRBJ2-5, with D possibly being TRBD2 (5 bases). CDR3 sequence reads: CASSSEGPLIETQYF. In DNA form, the CDR3 reads TGTGCCAGCAGTTCTGAGGGCCCTCTTATCGAGACCCAGTACTTC.